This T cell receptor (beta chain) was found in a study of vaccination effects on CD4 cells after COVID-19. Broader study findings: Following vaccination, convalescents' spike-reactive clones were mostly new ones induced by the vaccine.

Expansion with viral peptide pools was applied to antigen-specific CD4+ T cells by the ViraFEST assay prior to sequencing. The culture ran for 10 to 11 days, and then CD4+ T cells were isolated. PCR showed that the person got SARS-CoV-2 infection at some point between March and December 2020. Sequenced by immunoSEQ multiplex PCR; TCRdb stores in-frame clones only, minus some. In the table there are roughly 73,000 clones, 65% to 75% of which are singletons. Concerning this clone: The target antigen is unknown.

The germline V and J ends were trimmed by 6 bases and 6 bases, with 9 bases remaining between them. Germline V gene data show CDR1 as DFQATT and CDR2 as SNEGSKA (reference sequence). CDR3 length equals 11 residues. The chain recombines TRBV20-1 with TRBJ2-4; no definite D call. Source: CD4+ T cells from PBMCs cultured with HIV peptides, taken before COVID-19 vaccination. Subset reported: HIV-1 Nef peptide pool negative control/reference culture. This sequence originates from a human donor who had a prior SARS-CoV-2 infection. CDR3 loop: CSALTGNIQYF. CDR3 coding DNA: TGCAGTGCCCTCACGGGAAACATTCAGTACTTC.